These T cell receptor beta chains were read from a single sample in a study of beta chain features in type 1 diabetes. Sequencing was performed with immunoSEQ multiplex PCR; in TCRdb, only in-frame clones are kept and a portion is missing. The table shows some 150,000 clones, with about 9.2% occurring only once. Sequencing was carried out using central memory CD4+ T cells from blood. The receptors derive from a man aged 18 to 30 in good health. The CDR3 runs from the conserved cysteine through the conserved F or W. The D gene is left open where the match is weak. Clone size is given for some rows only: seen once, a few or many times, or a class if the clone is expanded.

d_gene: -
v_gene: TRBV4-2
abundance: -
j_gene: TRBJ2-3
CDR3aa: CASSQSGGAADTQYF
CDR3nt: TGTGCCAGCAGCCAATCTGGAGGGGCTGCAGATACGCAGTATTTT

d_gene: TRBD1
v_gene: TRBV27
abundance: -
j_gene: TRBJ2-4
CDR3aa: CASSSRQGAKNIQYF
CDR3nt: TGTGCCAGCAGTTCCAGACAGGGGGCCAAAAACATTCAGTACTTC

d_gene: TRBD2
v_gene: TRBV11-2
abundance: few
j_gene: TRBJ2-1
CDR3aa: CASTAGGSSYNEQFF
CDR3nt: TGTGCCAGCACCGCCGGGGGGAGCTCCTACAATGAGCAGTTCTTC

d_gene: -
v_gene: TRBV5-4
abundance: few
j_gene: TRBJ1-2
CDR3aa: CASSPEPSTGTGYTF
CDR3nt: TGTGCCAGCAGCCCGGAGCCCAGTACAGGGACCGGCTACACCTTC

d_gene: TRBD1
v_gene: TRBV27
abundance: few
j_gene: TRBJ1-4
CDR3aa: CASSLRPTGVFKEKLFF
CDR3nt: TGTGCCAGCAGTTTAAGACCTACAGGGGTTTTCAAGGAAAAACTGTTTTTT

d_gene: TRBD2
v_gene: TRBV7-9
abundance: few
j_gene: TRBJ2-7
CDR3aa: CASSWGGSDEQYF
CDR3nt: TGTGCCAGCAGCTGGGGGGGGTCGGACGAGCAGTACTTC

d_gene: -
v_gene: TRBV7-2
abundance: once
j_gene: TRBJ1-2
CDR3aa: CASSLAKGIDGYTF
CDR3nt: TGTGCCAGCAGCTTAGCTAAGGGGATAGATGGCTACACCTTC

d_gene: -
v_gene: TRBV6-5
abundance: -
j_gene: TRBJ1-2
CDR3aa: CASRKPGADYGYTF
CDR3nt: TGTGCCAGCAGAAAGCCAGGGGCTGACTATGGCTACACCTTC

d_gene: -
v_gene: TRBV7-3
abundance: -
j_gene: TRBJ2-5
CDR3aa: CASSLSTGGGETQYF
CDR3nt: TGTGCCAGCAGCTTAAGTACAGGGGGAGGGGAGACCCAGTACTTC

d_gene: -
v_gene: TRBV7-2
abundance: few
j_gene: TRBJ2-1
CDR3aa: CASSPSRLSYNEQFF
CDR3nt: TGTGCCAGCAGCCCGAGCAGGCTCTCCTACAATGAGCAGTTCTTC

d_gene: TRBD1
v_gene: TRBV7-7
abundance: few
j_gene: TRBJ2-2
CDR3aa: CASSLGQGNTGELFF
CDR3nt: TGTGCCAGCAGCTTAGGACAGGGGAACACCGGGGAGCTGTTTTTT

d_gene: -
v_gene: TRBV29-1
abundance: few
j_gene: TRBJ2-2
CDR3aa: CSVDSGYTGELFF
CDR3nt: TGCAGCGTTGACTCAGGGTATACCGGGGAGCTGTTTTTT

d_gene: -
v_gene: TRBV29-1
abundance: few
j_gene: TRBJ2-3
CDR3aa: CSVEGQVGGDTQYF
CDR3nt: TGCAGCGTTGAAGGGCAGGTCGGAGGCGATACGCAGTATTTT

d_gene: TRBD1
v_gene: TRBV30
abundance: few
j_gene: TRBJ2-2
CDR3aa: CACTTWGQGYTGELFF
CDR3nt: TGTGCCTGCACAACATGGGGACAGGGGTACACCGGGGAGCTGTTTTTT

d_gene: TRBD1
v_gene: TRBV25-1
abundance: few
j_gene: TRBJ1-2
CDR3aa: CASSRTGGGYGYTF
CDR3nt: TGTGCCAGCAGCAGGACAGGGGGAGGGTATGGCTACACCTTC

d_gene: -
v_gene: TRBV7-9
abundance: few
j_gene: TRBJ1-6
CDR3aa: CASSLDSRNSPLHF
CDR3nt: TGTGCCAGCAGCTTAGACAGTAGAAATTCACCCCTCCACTTT

d_gene: TRBD1
v_gene: TRBV7-6
abundance: few
j_gene: TRBJ1-2
CDR3aa: CASSFLTGETGYTF
CDR3nt: TGTGCCAGCAGCTTTTTGACAGGGGAGACTGGCTACACCTTC

d_gene: TRBD1
v_gene: TRBV7-9
abundance: few
j_gene: TRBJ1-1
CDR3aa: CASSRTGQVNTEAFF
CDR3nt: TGTGCCAGCAGCCGCACCGGACAGGTGAACACTGAAGCTTTCTTT

d_gene: TRBD2
v_gene: TRBV7-2
abundance: few
j_gene: TRBJ2-2
CDR3aa: CASSLASGGTGELFF
CDR3nt: TGTGCCAGCAGCTTAGCGTCGGGGGGAACCGGGGAGCTGTTTTTT

d_gene: TRBD1
v_gene: TRBV6-5
abundance: -
j_gene: TRBJ1-6
CDR3aa: CASSSQDRGNSPLHF
CDR3nt: TGTGCCAGCAGTTCCCAGGACAGGGGGAATTCACCCCTCCACTTT

d_gene: -
v_gene: TRBV11-2
abundance: few
j_gene: TRBJ2-5
CDR3aa: CASSPRWETQYF
CDR3nt: TGTGCCAGCAGCCCTAGGTGGGAGACCCAGTACTTC

d_gene: -
v_gene: TRBV4-3
abundance: few
j_gene: TRBJ2-6
CDR3aa: CASSQESFSGANVLTF
CDR3nt: TGCGCCAGCAGCCAAGAATCATTCTCTGGGGCCAACGTCCTGACTTTC

d_gene: -
v_gene: TRBV11-2
abundance: few
j_gene: TRBJ2-6
CDR3aa: CASSLSPGAGANVLTF
CDR3nt: TGTGCCAGCAGCTTATCTCCAGGGGCTGGGGCCAACGTCCTGACTTTC

d_gene: TRBD1
v_gene: TRBV11-2
abundance: few
j_gene: TRBJ2-7
CDR3aa: CASSLDRGSSYEQYF
CDR3nt: TGTGCCAGCAGCCTTGACAGGGGATCGTCCTACGAGCAGTACTTC

d_gene: TRBD1
v_gene: TRBV15
abundance: -
j_gene: TRBJ1-6
CDR3aa: CATSLGDSLGSPLHF
CDR3nt: TGTGCCACCAGCCTCGGGGACAGTCTTGGATCACCCCTCCACTTT

d_gene: -
v_gene: TRBV28
abundance: -
j_gene: TRBJ1-5
CDR3aa: CASSWTTGNQPQHF
CDR3nt: TGTGCCAGCAGTTGGACAACGGGCAATCAGCCCCAGCATTTT

d_gene: -
v_gene: TRBV4-1
abundance: -
j_gene: TRBJ2-5
CDR3aa: CASSQDLGGAGETQYF
CDR3nt: TGCGCCAGCAGCCAAGATCTAGGGGGGGCGGGAGAGACCCAGTACTTC

d_gene: TRBD1
v_gene: TRBV7-9
abundance: few
j_gene: TRBJ2-5
CDR3aa: CASSLDRGSWETQYF
CDR3nt: TGTGCCAGCAGCCTGGACAGGGGTTCTTGGGAGACCCAGTACTTC

d_gene: TRBD1
v_gene: TRBV11-2
abundance: few
j_gene: TRBJ1-4
CDR3aa: CASSSHRGIDEKLFF
CDR3nt: TGTGCCAGCAGCTCCCACAGGGGGATTGACGAAAAACTGTTTTTT

d_gene: TRBD1
v_gene: TRBV6-5
abundance: -
j_gene: TRBJ1-4
CDR3aa: CASSYSGQTPFF
CDR3nt: TGTGCCAGCAGTTACTCGGGACAGACACCGTTTTTT

d_gene: TRBD2
v_gene: TRBV29-1
abundance: -
j_gene: TRBJ2-1
CDR3aa: CSSGASGSYNEQFF
CDR3nt: TGCAGCTCTGGCGCTAGCGGGTCGTACAATGAGCAGTTCTTC

d_gene: TRBD2
v_gene: TRBV15
abundance: -
j_gene: TRBJ2-3
CDR3aa: CATAGLGGTDTQYF
CDR3nt: TGTGCCACGGCTGGACTAGGCGGCACAGATACGCAGTATTTT

d_gene: TRBD2
v_gene: TRBV28
abundance: few
j_gene: TRBJ2-4
CDR3aa: CASSELAGVKNIQYF
CDR3nt: TGTGCCAGCAGCGAGCTAGCGGGGGTGAAAAACATTCAGTACTTC

d_gene: -
v_gene: TRBV5-5
abundance: few
j_gene: TRBJ1-4
CDR3aa: CASSSTTAEREKLFF
CDR3nt: TGTGCCAGCAGCTCAACGACAGCCGAGAGGGAAAAACTGTTTTTT

d_gene: -
v_gene: TRBV7-2
abundance: -
j_gene: TRBJ2-5
CDR3aa: CASSLDSLETQYF
CDR3nt: TGTGCCAGCAGCTTAGACAGTCTGGAGACCCAGTACTTC

d_gene: -
v_gene: TRBV6-5
abundance: few
j_gene: TRBJ1-5
CDR3aa: CASSRQSAFGPQHF
CDR3nt: TGTGCCAGCAGCCGACAGTCCGCTTTTGGGCCCCAGCATTTT

d_gene: TRBD1
v_gene: TRBV30
abundance: few
j_gene: TRBJ2-6
CDR3aa: CAWATGSRSGANVLTF
CDR3nt: TGTGCCTGGGCGACAGGGTCGAGGTCTGGGGCCAACGTCCTGACTTTC

d_gene: TRBD1
v_gene: TRBV27
abundance: -
j_gene: TRBJ1-6
CDR3aa: CAGGQGLNSPLHF
CDR3nt: TGTGCCGGTGGACAGGGGCTTAATTCACCCCTCCACTTT

d_gene: -
v_gene: TRBV29-1
abundance: few
j_gene: TRBJ1-2
CDR3aa: CSVDIGAGQGYGYTF
CDR3nt: TGCAGCGTTGATATTGGAGCGGGGCAGGGCTATGGCTACACCTTC

d_gene: -
v_gene: TRBV5-1
abundance: few
j_gene: TRBJ1-6
CDR3aa: CASSDRGWGNSPLHF
CDR3nt: TGCGCCAGCAGCGACCGGGGGTGGGGTAATTCACCCCTCCACTTT

d_gene: -
v_gene: TRBV9
abundance: -
j_gene: TRBJ1-6
CDR3aa: CASSTRGGGNSPLHF
CDR3nt: TGTGCCAGCAGCACCCGCGGGGGGGGGAATTCACCCCTCCACTTT

d_gene: -
v_gene: TRBV15
abundance: few
j_gene: TRBJ2-1
CDR3aa: CATSRDKRTHEFF
CDR3nt: TGTGCCACCAGCAGAGATAAAAGGACTCACGAGTTCTTC

d_gene: -
v_gene: TRBV4-1
abundance: -
j_gene: TRBJ1-1
CDR3aa: CASSRGTNTEAFF
CDR3nt: TGCGCCAGCAGCCGCGGGACGAACACTGAAGCTTTCTTT

d_gene: TRBD1
v_gene: TRBV28
abundance: few
j_gene: TRBJ2-7
CDR3aa: CASSSPGGQYF
CDR3nt: TGTGCCAGCAGTTCCCCAGGGGGGCAGTACTTC

d_gene: -
v_gene: TRBV19
abundance: -
j_gene: TRBJ2-2
CDR3aa: CASSIWSRYTGELFF
CDR3nt: TGTGCCAGTAGTATTTGGTCCAGATACACCGGGGAGCTGTTTTTT

d_gene: -
v_gene: TRBV7-9
abundance: -
j_gene: TRBJ1-2
CDR3aa: CASSQGWRGYTF
CDR3nt: TGTGCCAGCAGCCAAGGCTGGAGGGGCTACACCTTC

d_gene: -
v_gene: TRBV27
abundance: many
j_gene: TRBJ1-6
CDR3aa: CASSSTGDSPLHF
CDR3nt: TGTGCCAGCAGTTCAACGGGGGATTCACCCCTCCACTTT

d_gene: TRBD1
v_gene: TRBV13
abundance: -
j_gene: TRBJ1-4
CDR3aa: CASSQDRDRRRMELFF
CDR3nt: TGTGCCAGCAGCCAAGACCGGGACAGGCGTCGTATGGAACTGTTTTTT

d_gene: -
v_gene: TRBV6-5
abundance: few
j_gene: TRBJ1-3
CDR3aa: CASSVIGQGNTIYF
CDR3nt: TGTGCCAGCAGTGTTATCGGACAGGGAAACACCATATATTTT

d_gene: TRBD2
v_gene: TRBV2
abundance: many
j_gene: TRBJ2-1
CDR3aa: CASSWEGEQFF
CDR3nt: TGTGCCAGCAGTTGGGAGGGTGAGCAGTTCTTC

d_gene: TRBD2
v_gene: TRBV7-2
abundance: -
j_gene: TRBJ2-2
CDR3aa: CASSHSTSGGLRELFF
CDR3nt: TGTGCCAGCAGCCACAGTACTAGCGGGGGCCTTAGGGAGCTGTTTTTT

d_gene: -
v_gene: TRBV5-1
abundance: -
j_gene: TRBJ2-1
CDR3aa: CASSPGGPRTNNEQFF
CDR3nt: TGCGCCAGCAGCCCAGGGGGGCCCCGAACCAACAATGAGCAGTTCTTC

d_gene: -
v_gene: TRBV7-2
abundance: -
j_gene: TRBJ2-2
CDR3aa: CASSLDSNTGELFF
CDR3nt: TGTGCCAGCAGTCTTGACAGCAACACCGGGGAGCTGTTTTTT